One and the same sample provided the 5 T cell receptor beta chains below, sequenced in a study of T cell responses to AZD1222 COVID-19 vaccine. Generated by immunoSEQ multiplex PCR, the TCRdb table keeps only in-frame clones and is missing some. The data hold just under 85,000 clones, with about 86% observed a single time. This material consisted of peripheral blood, taken on day 0 of AZD1222 vaccination. All receptors derive from an adult in good health.

A remark on this clone: Possible read error: a much larger clone is one base away. The V and J genes are TRBV6-6 and TRBJ1-6, with D possibly matching TRBD1 (5 bases). The CDR3 runs to 14 residues. Germline V gene data show CDR1 as MNHNY and CDR2 as SVGAGI (reference sequence). CDR3 residues: CASGGSGNNSPLYF. CDR3 in DNA: TGTGCCAGCGGGGGGAGCGGGAATAATTCACCCCTCTACTTT.

The V call is TRBV7-2, the J call TRBJ1-1, with TRBD1 matching 7 bases. After removal of 5 bases from V and 4 bases from J, the junction contained 7 bases not matched to a gene. Looked up from germline, CDR1 is SGHTA and CDR2 is FQGNSA. This CDR3 has 14 amino acids. DNA of the CDR3: TGTGCCAGCAGCGAAGGACAGGAGGGCACTGAAGCTTTCTTT. Translation: CASSEGQEGTEAFF. Full variable domain (rest looked up from reference TRBV7-2 and TRBJ1-1): GAGVSQSPSNKVTEKGKDVELRCDPISGHTALYWYRQSLGQGLEFLIYFQGNSAPDKSGLPSDRFSAERTGGSVSTLTIQRTQQEDSAVYLCASSEGQEGTEAFFGQGTRLTVV.

This clone was seen just once. The chain uses TRBV5-6 and TRBJ1-5; D is uncertain. Germline CDR1 is SGHDT and CDR2 is YYEEEE. V was trimmed by 0 bases and J by 3 bases, leaving 10 bases between them. The CDR3 runs to 15 residues. CDR3 loop: CASSLDGGINQPQHF. The DNA for the CDR3 is TGTGCCAGCAGCTTGGACGGTGGAATCAATCAGCCCCAGCATTTT.

V usage is TRBV5-1 and J usage is TRBJ2-2, with D possibly being TRBD2 (6 bases). Trimming removed 4 bases from V and 1 base from J, with 11 bases in between. The CDR3 consists of 15 residues. Germline V gives CDR1 SGHRS, CDR2 YFSETQ. The CDR3 DNA follows: TGCGCCAGCAGCGGGGGGACTGTGAACACCGGGGAGCTGTTTTTT. As protein: CASSGGTVNTGELFF.

This chain uses TRBV6-5 with TRBJ2-7; D possibly uses TRBD1 or TRBD2 (5 bases each). The CDR3 runs to 14 residues. CDR1 is MNHEY, CDR2 SVGAGI, per germline. The V end was cut by 6 bases, the J end by 2 bases, with 14 bases between. The CDR3 nucleotides are TGTGCCAGCAGGGGGGTAGGGGCCACCTACGAGCAGTACTTC. Amino acids: CASRGVGATYEQYF.